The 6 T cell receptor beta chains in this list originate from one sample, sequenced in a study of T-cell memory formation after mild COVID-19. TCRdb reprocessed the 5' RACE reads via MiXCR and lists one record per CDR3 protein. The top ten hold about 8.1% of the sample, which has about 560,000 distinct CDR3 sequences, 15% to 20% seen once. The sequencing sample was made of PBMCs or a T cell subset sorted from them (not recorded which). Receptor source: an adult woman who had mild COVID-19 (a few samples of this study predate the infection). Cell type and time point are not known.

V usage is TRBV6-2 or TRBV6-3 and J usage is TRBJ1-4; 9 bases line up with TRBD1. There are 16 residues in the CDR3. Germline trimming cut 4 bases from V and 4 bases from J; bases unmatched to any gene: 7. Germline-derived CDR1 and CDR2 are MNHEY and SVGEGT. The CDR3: CASSLRTGELNEKLFF. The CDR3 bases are TGTGCCAGCAGTTTACGGACAGGGGAGCTTAATGAAAAACTGTTTTTT.

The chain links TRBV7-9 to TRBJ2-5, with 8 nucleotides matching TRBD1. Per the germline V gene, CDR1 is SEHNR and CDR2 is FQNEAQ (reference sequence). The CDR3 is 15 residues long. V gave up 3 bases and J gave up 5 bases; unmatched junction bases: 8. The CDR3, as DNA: TGTGCCAGCAGCTTGGGACAGGCGGCAGGGGAGACCCAGTACTTC. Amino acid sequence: CASSLGQAAGETQYF.

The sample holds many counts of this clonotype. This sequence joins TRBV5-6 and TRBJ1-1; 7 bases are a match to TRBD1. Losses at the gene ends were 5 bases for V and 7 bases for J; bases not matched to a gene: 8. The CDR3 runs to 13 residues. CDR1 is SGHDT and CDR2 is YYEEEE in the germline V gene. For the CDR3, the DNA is TGTGCCAGCAGTCCACAGGGGTATAATGAAGCTTTCTTT. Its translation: CASSPQGYNEAFF.

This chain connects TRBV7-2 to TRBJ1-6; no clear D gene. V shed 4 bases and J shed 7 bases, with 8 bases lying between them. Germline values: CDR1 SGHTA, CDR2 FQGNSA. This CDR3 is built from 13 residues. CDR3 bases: TGTGCCAGCAGCTCCAATAGAAATTCACCCCTCCACTTT. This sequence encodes CASSSNRNSPLHF.

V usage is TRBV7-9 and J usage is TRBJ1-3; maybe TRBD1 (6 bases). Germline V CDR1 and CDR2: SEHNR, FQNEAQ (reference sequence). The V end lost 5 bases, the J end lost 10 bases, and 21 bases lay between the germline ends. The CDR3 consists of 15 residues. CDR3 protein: CASSGTSPLDGTIYF. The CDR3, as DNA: TGTGCCAGCAGCGGGACATCCCCTCTGGACGGGACCATATATTTT.

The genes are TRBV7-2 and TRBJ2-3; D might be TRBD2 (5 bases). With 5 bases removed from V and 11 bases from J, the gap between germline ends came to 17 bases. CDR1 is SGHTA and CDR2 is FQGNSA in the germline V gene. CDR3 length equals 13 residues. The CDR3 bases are TGTGCCAGCAGCCCCTGGCGGGTCTCCGAGCAGTATTTT. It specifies CASSPWRVSEQYF. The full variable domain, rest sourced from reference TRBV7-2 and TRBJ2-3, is GAGVSQSPSNKVTEKGKDVELRCDPISGHTALYWYRQSLGQGLEFLIYFQGNSAPDKSGLPSDRFSAERTGGSVSTLTIQRTQQEDSAVYLCASSPWRVSEQYFGPGTRLTVL.